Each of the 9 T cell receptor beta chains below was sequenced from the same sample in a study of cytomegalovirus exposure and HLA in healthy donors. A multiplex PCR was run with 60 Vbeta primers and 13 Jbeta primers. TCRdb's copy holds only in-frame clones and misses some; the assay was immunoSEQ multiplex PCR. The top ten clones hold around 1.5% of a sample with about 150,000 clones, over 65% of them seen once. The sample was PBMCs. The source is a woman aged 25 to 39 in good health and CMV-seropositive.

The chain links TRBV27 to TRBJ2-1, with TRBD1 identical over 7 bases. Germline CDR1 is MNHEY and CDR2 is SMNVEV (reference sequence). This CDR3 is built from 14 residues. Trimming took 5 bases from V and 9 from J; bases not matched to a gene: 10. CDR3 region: CASSARGSHGEQFF. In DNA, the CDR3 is TGTGCCAGCAGTGCCAGGGGGAGTCACGGTGAGCAGTTCTTC.

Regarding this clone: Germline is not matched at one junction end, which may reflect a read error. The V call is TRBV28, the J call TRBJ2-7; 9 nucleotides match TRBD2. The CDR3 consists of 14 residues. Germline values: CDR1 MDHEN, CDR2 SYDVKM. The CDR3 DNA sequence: TGCGCAATATTTAGCGGGAGTTCGTCCTACGAGCAGTACTTC. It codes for CAIFSGSSSYEQYF.

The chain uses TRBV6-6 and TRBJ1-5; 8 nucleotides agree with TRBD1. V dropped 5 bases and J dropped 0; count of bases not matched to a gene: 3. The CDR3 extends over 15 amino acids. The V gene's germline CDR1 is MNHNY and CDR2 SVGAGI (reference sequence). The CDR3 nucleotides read TGTGCCAGCAGTGACAGGGGATATAGCAATCAGCCCCAGCATTTT. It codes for CASSDRGYSNQPQHF.

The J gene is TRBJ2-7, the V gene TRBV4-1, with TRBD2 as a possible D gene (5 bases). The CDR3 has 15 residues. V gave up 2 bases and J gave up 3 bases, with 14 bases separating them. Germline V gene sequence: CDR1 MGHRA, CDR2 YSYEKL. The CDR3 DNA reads TGCGCCAGCAGCCAATTCGGGGAGAGTCTCTACGAGCAGTACTTC. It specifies CASSQFGESLYEQYF.

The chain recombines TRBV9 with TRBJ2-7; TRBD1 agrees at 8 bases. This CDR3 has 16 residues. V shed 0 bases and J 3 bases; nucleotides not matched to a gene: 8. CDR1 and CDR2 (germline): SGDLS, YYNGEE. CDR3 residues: CASSVASGQGLYEQYF. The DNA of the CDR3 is TGTGCCAGCAGCGTAGCGTCCGGACAGGGACTCTACGAGCAGTACTTC.

CDR3 in DNA: TGTGCCAGCAGCCAACAGTCGAGCTCCTACGAGCAGTACTTC. Translation: CASSQQSSSYEQYF. This chain joins TRBV7-9 and TRBJ2-7; no clear D. The CDR3 totals 14 residues. Germline V gene data show CDR1 as SEHNR and CDR2 as FQNEAQ (reference sequence). Deletions cut 5 bases from V and 0 bases from J, with 11 bases between.

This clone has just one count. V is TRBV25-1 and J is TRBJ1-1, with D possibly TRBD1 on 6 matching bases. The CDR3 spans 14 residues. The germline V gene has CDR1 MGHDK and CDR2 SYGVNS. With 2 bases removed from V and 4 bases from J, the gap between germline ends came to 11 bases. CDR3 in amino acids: CASSETRGSTEAFF. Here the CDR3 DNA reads TGTGCCAGCAGTGAAACTAGGGGGAGCACTGAAGCTTTCTTT.

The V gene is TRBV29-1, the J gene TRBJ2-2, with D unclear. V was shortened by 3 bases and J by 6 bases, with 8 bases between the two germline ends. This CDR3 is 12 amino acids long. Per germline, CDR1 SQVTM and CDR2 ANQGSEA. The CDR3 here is CSVEVAAGELFF. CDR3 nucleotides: TGCAGCGTTGAGGTAGCTGCCGGGGAGCTGTTTTTT.

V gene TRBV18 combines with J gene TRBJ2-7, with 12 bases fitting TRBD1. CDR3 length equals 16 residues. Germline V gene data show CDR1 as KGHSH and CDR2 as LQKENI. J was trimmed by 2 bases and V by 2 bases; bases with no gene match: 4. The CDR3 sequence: CASSPSRDRGPYEQYF. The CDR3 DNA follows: TGTGCCAGCTCACCAAGCCGGGACAGGGGGCCCTACGAGCAGTACTTC.